These 5 T cell receptor beta chains originate from one sample sequenced in a study of identical twins. TCRdb processed the 5' RACE reads anew with MiXCR; each CDR3 protein has one entry. The table shows fewer than 550,000 distinct CDR3 sequences, with roughly 15% occurring only once. The sample was also linked to a second study, of yellow fever vaccine responses in identical twins.

The specimen was CD4+ T cells sorted from blood. The receptor set was obtained from a woman younger than 30 in good health.

This clonotype has a handful of counts. This rearrangement joins TRBV12-3 or TRBV12-4 to TRBJ2-7; either TRBD1 or TRBD2 may supply D (7 bases each). The germline V and J ends were trimmed by 5 bases and 5 bases, with 28 bases remaining between them. The CDR3 loop spans 18 amino acids. The CDR3 loop is CASSPGTAWAGVPDEQYF. CDR3 in DNA: TGTGCCAGCAGTCCCGGGACAGCCTGGGCGGGAGTGCCGGACGAGCAGTACTTC.

A few counts support this clonotype. The chain recombines TRBV12-3 or TRBV12-4 with TRBJ2-3; 9 bases are a match to TRBD2. The CDR3 has 16 amino acids. V lost 0 bases and J lost 3; bases outside the gene matches: 4. Here the CDR3 DNA reads TGTGCCAGCAGTTTAGCGTCGAGCGGGGGGACAGATACGCAGTATTTT. Residues: CASSLASSGGTDTQYF.

This sequence joins TRBV20-1 and TRBJ2-1, with 10 bases identical to TRBD2. Germline V lookup: CDR1 DFQATT, CDR2 SNEGSKA (reference sequence). The CDR3 has 17 residues. V was clipped by 5 bases and J by 8 bases; unmatched bases: 18. CDR3 in amino acids: CSARGDERGGIWDEQFF. The DNA of the CDR3 is TGCAGTGCTCGGGGAGATGAGCGGGGGGGCATATGGGATGAGCAGTTCTTC.

This clonotype was seen a handful of times. The V gene is TRBV20-1, the J gene TRBJ2-7; D possibly corresponds to TRBD1 (6 bases). The germline V gene has CDR1 DFQATT and CDR2 SNEGSKA (reference sequence). V was shortened by 6 bases and J by 3 bases, with 15 bases between the two germline ends. The CDR3 runs to 13 residues. CDR3 loop: CSAPGQGHYEQYV. The CDR3 bases are TGCAGTGCCCCGGGGCAGGGGCACTACGAGCAGTACGTC.

This clonotype was seen a few times. The chain is built from TRBV6-2 or TRBV6-3 and TRBJ1-2, with D maybe TRBD1 (6 bases). In germline, CDR1 is MNHEY, CDR2 SVGEGT. The CDR3 contains 17 residues. Deletions cut 0 bases from V and 6 bases from J, with 20 bases between. The CDR3 coding sequence is TGTGCCAGCAGTTACTCGAGGCCCCAGGGGCCCGGGCATGGCTACACCTTC. Its translation is CASSYSRPQGPGHGYTF.